One sample yielded the 2 T cell receptor beta chains listed below, sequenced in a study of T cell repertoires in cytomegalovirus infection (dated by TCRdb to the late 2010s). Sequencing was performed on an Illumina HiSeq 1500. The raw public data were reprocessed by TCRdb itself: fastp quality trimming at Q25, MiXCR clonotype calling, in-frame beta chains only. Each CDR3 protein gets just one entry, which takes the most common genes and DNA from the rows behind it. Across this sample there are about 600,000 distinct CDR3 sequences, with 24% seen only once. The ten largest clones represent under 8.5% of the sample. The sequenced sample consisted of CD8+ T cells from PBMCs. These receptors all stem from a human donor in good health (CMV status not recorded). Some clones in this sample may be carry-over from other donors' samples.

Only a few counts were recorded for this clonotype. This sequence joins TRBV4-2 and TRBJ1-2; TRBD1 matches at 10 bases. The CDR3 totals 16 residues. Germline loops: CDR1 LGHNA, CDR2 YNFKEQ. V shed 4 bases and J 7 bases; nucleotides not matched to a gene: 12. CDR3 residues: CASSRNRDRGMGGYTF. CDR3 DNA sequence: TGTGCCAGCAGCCGCAACCGGGACAGGGGAATGGGTGGCTACACCTTC.

This rearrangement joins TRBV7-4 to TRBJ1-5; D ambiguous. V shed 3 bases and J shed 4 bases, with 10 bases lying between them. In germline, CDR1 is SGHVT, CDR2 SQSDAQ. The CDR3 extends over 14 amino acids. The CDR3 DNA follows: TGTGCCAGCAGCTTTGCTAGCGGAAATCAGCCCCAGCATTTT. It codes for CASSFASGNQPQHF.